These 21 T cell receptor beta chains came from one sample sequenced in a study of T cell responses to AZD1222 COVID-19 vaccine. Only in-frame clones appear in the TCRdb table, and some are missing; sequencing was by immunoSEQ multiplex PCR. Altogether about 110,000 clones are present, less than 95% being singletons, with the ten largest covering roughly 7.6%. Material: peripheral blood, obtained on day 0 of AZD1222 vaccination. These receptors came from an adult in good health.

The chain recombines TRBV18 with TRBJ2-7; 7 bases align to TRBD1. The CDR3 has 14 amino acids. V trimming: 1 base; J trimming: 4 bases; junction bases outside the gene matches: 4. From germline, CDR1 is KGHSH and CDR2 LQKENI. The CDR3 protein is CASSPRDSEYEQYF. CDR3 DNA: TGTGCCAGCTCACCACGGGACAGTGAATACGAGCAGTACTTC.

This clone was detected a few times. The genes are TRBV11-3 and TRBJ1-1; D is possibly TRBD1 (5 bases). The V and J ends lost 4 bases and 2 bases respectively, with 11 bases between them. CDR3 length: 14 amino acids. CDR1 and CDR2 from the germline V gene are SGHNT and YENEEA. CDR3 nucleotides: TGTGCCAGCAGCTACGTAAGGGGAAACACTGAAGCTTTCTTT. This gives the protein CASSYVRGNTEAFF.

This clone was seen just once. The rearrangement joins TRBV6-1 to TRBJ1-2; D call uncertain. Trimming took 1 base from V and 5 from J, leaving 11 bases between them. The germline gives CDR1 MNHNS, CDR2 SASEGT. The CDR3 has 14 amino acids. As DNA, the CDR3 is TGTGCCAGCAGTGAAGAATCGGCAGCATATGGCTACACCTTC. It specifies CASSEESAAYGYTF.

The chain carries TRBV6-4 and TRBJ1-1, with D tentatively TRBD1 (6 bases). The V gene lost 0 bases and the J gene lost 11 bases, with 13 bases spanning the gap. This CDR3 contains 13 residues. Looked up from germline, CDR1 is MRHNA and CDR2 is SNTAGT. CDR3 sequence reads: CASSDSMGARAFF. For the CDR3, the DNA is TGTGCCAGCAGTGACTCGATGGGGGCGCGCGCTTTCTTT.

This chain uses TRBV3-1 (or the pseudogene TRBV3-2) with TRBJ2-7, with 8 positions matching TRBD1. The V gene end was trimmed by 4 bases and the J gene end by 3 bases; junction bases not matched to a gene: 8. CDR3 size: 15 residues. Germline loops: CDR1 LGHDT, CDR2 YNNKEL (reference sequence). The CDR3 sequence is CASSPRGTGDYEQYF. The CDR3 coding sequence is TGTGCCAGCAGCCCAAGGGGGACAGGCGACTACGAGCAGTACTTC.

For the CDR3, the DNA is TGTGCCAGCAGCCTGAATGGTCCCAACAATGAGCAGTTCTTC. Amino acids: CASSLNGPNNEQFF. The gene calls are TRBV3-1 (or the pseudogene TRBV3-2) and TRBJ2-1, with no clear D. CDR3 size: 14 residues. Germline CDR1 reads LGHDT; CDR2 reads YNNKEL (reference sequence). V gave up 4 bases and J gave up 5 bases, with 12 bases separating them.

A few counts support this clone. V is TRBV11-2 and J is TRBJ2-1; 8 nucleotides match TRBD2. V shed 2 bases and J 9 bases; nucleotides not matched to a gene: 9. This CDR3 spans 15 amino acids. Germline CDR1 SGHAT, CDR2 FQNNGV. The CDR3 DNA reads as TGTGCCAGCAGCTTACGCGGGACTAGTAGAGTTGAGCAGTTCTTC. Encoded protein: CASSLRGTSRVEQFF.

The CDR3 protein is CASSQYGQWDNQPQHF. In DNA form, the CDR3 reads TGCGCCAGCAGTCAATACGGGCAGTGGGACAATCAGCCCCAGCATTTT. This sequence joins TRBV23-1 and TRBJ1-5, with D unresolved. TRBV23-1 is labeled an ORF, and its function is uncertain. Trimming cost V 1 base and J 3 bases, with 13 bases left between them. The CDR3 runs to 16 residues.

The CDR3 here is CASSVGGQGFSYEQYF. CDR3 bases: TGTGCCAGCAGCGTAGGGGGACAGGGGTTCTCCTACGAGCAGTACTTC. The chain combines TRBV9 with TRBJ2-7; 10 nucleotides match TRBD1. Germline values: CDR1 SGDLS, CDR2 YYNGEE. Trimming at V came to 0 bases and at J to 0 bases, leaving 3 bases not matched to a gene. The CDR3 has 16 amino acids.

As for this clone: Other DNA sequences within the sample encode an identical CDR3. The CDR3 loop reads CASSQGVANYGYTF. CDR3 DNA sequence: TGTGCCAGCAGCCAAGGAGTAGCTAACTATGGCTACACCTTC. The J gene is TRBJ1-2, the V gene TRBV14; unclear D gene. Trimming took off 1 base at V and 0 bases at J, with 6 bases between the two ends. The CDR3 consists of 14 residues. The V gene's germline CDR1 is SGHDN and CDR2 FVKESK.

The CDR3 reads CASSLGSGTGTDTQYF. Here the CDR3 DNA reads TGTGCCAGCAGCTTAGGCTCCGGGACTGGCACAGATACGCAGTATTTT. This chain connects TRBV11-3 to TRBJ2-3; the D gene is possibly TRBD2 (6 bases). This CDR3 has 16 amino acids. Trimming took off 1 base at V and 1 base at J, with 12 bases between the two ends. The germline CDR1 and CDR2 sequences are SGHNT and YENEEA.

The gene calls are TRBV18 and TRBJ1-4, with D possibly being TRBD1 (5 bases). The CDR3 totals 13 residues. CDR1 KGHSH and CDR2 LQKENI come from the germline V gene. The V gene lost 0 bases and the J gene lost 13 bases, with 12 bases spanning the gap. CDR3 DNA sequence: TGTGCCAGCTCACCACCCCACAGGTCCGGACTGTTTTTT. Amino acid sequence: CASSPPHRSGLFF.

This chain joins TRBV27 and TRBJ1-1; D unresolved. The germline gives CDR1 MNHEY, CDR2 SMNVEV (reference sequence). CDR3 length equals 13 residues. V lost 5 bases to trimming and J lost 1 base, with 8 bases between them. In nucleotides, the CDR3 is TGTGCCAGCAGTCCATACACGAACACTGAAGCTTTCTTT. Translated, it gives CASSPYTNTEAFF.

The chain has TRBV14 and TRBJ1-2, with D perhaps TRBD1 (5 bases). CDR1 and CDR2 (germline): SGHDN, FVKESK. V lost 1 base and J lost 4, with 13 bases in between. The CDR3 length is 15 residues. The CDR3, as DNA: TGTGCCAGCAGCCAAGTGATCGGGGCGGCCTATGGCTACACCTTC. It translates to CASSQVIGAAYGYTF. Full variable domain (rest looked up from reference TRBV14 and TRBJ1-2): EAGVTQFPSHSVIEKGQTVTLRCDPISGHDNLYWYRRVMGKEIKFLLHFVKESKQDESGMPNNRFLAERTGGTYSTLKVQPAELEDSGVYFCASSQVIGAAYGYTFGSGTRLTVV.

The rearrangement uses TRBV15 and TRBJ2-5, with D perhaps TRBD2 (5 bases). Germline V gene lookup returns CDR1 LNHNV and CDR2 YYDKDF (reference sequence). The CDR3 length is 12 residues. V dropped 5 bases and J dropped 3 bases, with 7 bases sitting between them. The CDR3 coding sequence is TGTGCCACCAGCCCCGGGAAAGAGACCCAGTACTTC. Translated: CATSPGKETQYF.

For this clone: The junction departs from the called germline gene at one end, perhaps through a read error. The identical CDR3 is also encoded by other nucleotide sequences in the sample. This chain connects TRBV5-1 to TRBJ2-7, with 8 bases fitting TRBD1. This CDR3 spans 13 amino acids. Germline V gene data show CDR1 as SGHRS and CDR2 as YFSETQ. As DNA, the CDR3 is TGCGCTAGCAGATCTATAACAGGGGGCGAGCAGTACTTC. Amino acids: CASRSITGGEQYF.

As regards this clone: The germline gene is not matched at one end of the junction; a read error may be the cause. The chain employs TRBV28 and TRBJ1-5; D is uncertain. The CDR3 runs to 12 residues. Germline CDR1 and CDR2: MDHEN and SYDVKM. CDR3 sequence (DNA): TGTGCCAGCAATTTAGTAGAGCAGCCCCAGCATTTT. It codes for CASNLVEQPQHF.

This sequence joins TRBV27 and TRBJ2-7; D possibly corresponds to TRBD2 (6 bases). Germline values: CDR1 MNHEY, CDR2 SMNVEV (reference sequence). This CDR3 has 14 residues. The V end was cut by 8 bases, the J end by 4 bases, with 18 bases between. The CDR3, as DNA: TGTGCCAGCTCTAGAAGCGGGCGAGTATACGAGCAGTACTTC. It specifies CASSRSGRVYEQYF.

CDR3 in DNA: TGTGCCAGCAGTTCCTTAGCGGGGGCTCAAGAGACCCAGTACTTC. This translates into CASSSLAGAQETQYF. This sequence joins TRBV6-5 and TRBJ2-5; TRBD2 matches at 9 bases. The V gene end was trimmed by 4 bases and the J gene end by 2 bases; junction bases not matched to a gene: 5. Germline CDR1 and CDR2: MNHEY and SVGAGI. The CDR3 is 15 residues long.

This chain connects TRBV7-8 to TRBJ1-5, with D maybe TRBD1 (5 bases). Between the trimmed V and J ends, which lost 4 bases and 0 bases, there was a span of 10 bases. CDR1 SGHVS and CDR2 FQNEAQ come from the germline V gene. The CDR3 consists of 15 residues. CDR3 in amino acids: CASSSQVLSNQPQHF. Written as DNA, the CDR3 is TGTGCCAGCAGCTCACAGGTCCTTAGCAATCAGCCCCAGCATTTT.

The gene calls are TRBV28 and TRBJ1-5; D possibly corresponds to TRBD1 (5 bases). This CDR3 spans 14 amino acids. Per the germline V gene, CDR1 is MDHEN and CDR2 is SYDVKM. Trimming stripped 1 base from V and 7 bases from J, with 11 bases between. The CDR3 nucleotides read TGTGCCAGCAGTTTATCAGTAGGGGTCCAGCCCCAGCATTTT. This codes for CASSLSVGVQPQHF.